The 2 T cell receptor beta chains given below trace back to one sample, sequenced in a study of T cell repertoires in cytomegalovirus infection. Using its own MiXCR run on the reads, TCRdb lists one record per CDR3 protein. The sample yields tens of thousands of distinct CDR3 sequences, around 33% seen once. Their target antigens are unknown. Sequenced input: PBMCs, sequenced either directly or after in vitro stimulation (not recorded which). The source is a human donor in good health (CMV status not recorded). Some clones in this sample may be carry-over from other donors' samples.

The DNA for the CDR3 is TGCGCCAGCAGTCCTGCCGGACAGGGACCGCAAGAGACCCAGTACTTC. Protein sequence: CASSPAGQGPQETQYF. V gene TRBV10-2 combines with J gene TRBJ2-5, with 8 bases lining up with TRBD1. Germline V gene sequence: CDR1 WSHSY, CDR2 SAAADI. The CDR3 contains 16 residues. Unmatched junction bases numbered 10, after V lost 5 bases and J lost 2 bases.

Concerning this clonotype itself: With a much larger clone just one base away, this may be a read error. V gene TRBV7-2 combines with J gene TRBJ2-4; no clear D gene. Germline CDR1 and CDR2: SGHTA and FQGNSA. The CDR3 has 15 residues. Trimming pared 5 bases from V and 1 base from J, leaving 12 bases between. The CDR3 nucleotides read TGTACCAGCAGCACATCTAGGAGCGCCAAAAACATTCAGTACTTC. It encodes CTSSTSRSAKNIQYF.